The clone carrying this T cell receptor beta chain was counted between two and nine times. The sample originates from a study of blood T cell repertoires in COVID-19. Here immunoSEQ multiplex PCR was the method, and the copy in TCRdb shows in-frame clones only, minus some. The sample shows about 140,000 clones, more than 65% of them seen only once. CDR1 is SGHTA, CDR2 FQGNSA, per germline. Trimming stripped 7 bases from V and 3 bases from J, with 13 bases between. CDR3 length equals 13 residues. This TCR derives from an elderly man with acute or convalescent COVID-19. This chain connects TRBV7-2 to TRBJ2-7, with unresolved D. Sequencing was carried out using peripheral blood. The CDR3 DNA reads TGTGCCAGCACCCCAGAGGCAGACTACGAGCAGTACTTC. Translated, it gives CASTPEADYEQYF.